Listed below are T cell receptor beta chains from one sample, sequenced in a study of OX40 agonist ivuxolimab in advanced cancers. Generated by immunoSEQ multiplex PCR, the TCRdb table keeps only in-frame clones and is missing some. Among 100,000 or so clones listed, approximately 90% were seen once. This sample comprised CD4+ or CD8+ T cells sorted from blood, obtained in a trial of the OX40 agonist ivuxolimab. These receptors all come from an adult with an advanced solid tumor such as melanoma, head and neck, liver or kidney cancer. Both conserved end residues are part of each CDR3. The D gene is left open where the match is weak. Clone size, where shown, is once, few, many, or a class for clones that have expanded.

TRBJ1-4,TRBV11-2,.,.,TGTGCCAGCAGCTTAACCAGAGGCGACGAAAAACTGTTTTTT,CASSLTRGDEKLFF
TRBJ2-1,TRBV29-1,.,.,TGCAGCGGTCACAGGTTTTCCTCCTACAATGAGCAGTTCTTC,CSGHRFSSYNEQFF
TRBJ1-4,TRBV2,TRBD1,.,TGTGCCAGGAGTGTTGATAGGACAGGGGGAAAACTGTTTTTT,CARSVDRTGGKLFF
TRBJ2-1,TRBV12-5,TRBD2,once,TGTGCTAGTGGTCTCAGCGGGGGATACAATGAGCAGTTCTTC,CASGLSGGYNEQFF
TRBJ2-2,TRBV28,.,.,TGTGCCAGCAGTTTGTTGGTCGCCGGAGGCGGGGAGCTGTTTTTT,CASSLLVAGGGELFF
TRBJ1-6,TRBV13,.,once,TGTGCCAGCAGCTTAAAGTTGGCGGGCAGCAATTCACCCCTCCACTTT,CASSLKLAGSNSPLHF
TRBJ2-7,TRBV27,.,few,TGTGCCAGCAGTCCCGACGGGACGTTCCCCTACGAGCAGTACTTC,CASSPDGTFPYEQYF
TRBJ2-2,TRBV7-9,TRBD1,.,TGTGCCAGCAGCTTTAGTATCGGGCGACAGGGTAACACCGGGGAGCTGTTTTTT,CASSFSIGRQGNTGELFF
TRBJ1-5,TRBV7-2,.,.,TGTGCCAGCAGCCAAACATCAGGGTCGGGGCAGCCCCAGCATTTT,CASSQTSGSGQPQHF
TRBJ2-3,TRBV19,TRBD2,.,TGTGCCAGTAGTGCGCTAGCGGGAGCGACGCAGTATTTT,CASSALAGATQYF
TRBJ1-2,TRBV5-1,TRBD1,few,TGCGCCAGCAGCCCTACAGGGGCAGCTAACTATGGCTACACCTTC,CASSPTGAANYGYTF
TRBJ2-1,TRBV25-1,TRBD2,.,TGTGCCAGCAGTGTCGCGCTAGCGGGCAACGATGAGCAGTTCTTC,CASSVALAGNDEQFF
TRBJ1-5,TRBV19,TRBD1,.,TGTGCCAGTAGTCAAGGGGGCGGTAGCAATCAGCCCCAGCATTTT,CASSQGGGSNQPQHF
TRBJ2-7,TRBV7-8,TRBD1,.,TGTGCCAGCAGCCCCCTGAGGGGGCTCGAGCAGTACTTC,CASSPLRGLEQYF
TRBJ1-3,TRBV9,.,.,TGTGCCAGCAGCCTGACTGACTCTGGAAACACCATATATTTT,CASSLTDSGNTIYF
TRBJ1-2,TRBV28,TRBD1,.,TGTGCCAGTATCGGTGCGGACAGGGGGCTTGTCTACACCTTC,CASIGADRGLVYTF
TRBJ2-1,TRBV6-1,.,.,TGTGCCAGCAGTGAACAGGTTATGGGGTACAATGAGCAGTTCTTC,CASSEQVMGYNEQFF
TRBJ2-1,TRBV6-6,.,.,TGTGCCAGCAGTTACGGCCTGGATGAGCAGTTCTTC,CASSYGLDEQFF
TRBJ2-7,TRBV6-6,TRBD1,.,TGTGCCAGCAGTAGGACAGGCTACGAGCAGTACTTC,CASSRTGYEQYF
TRBJ1-1,TRBV7-8,TRBD1,.,TGTGCCAGCAGCTTAGTGGGGACAGGGAACACTGAAGCTTTCTTT,CASSLVGTGNTEAFF
TRBJ2-4,TRBV18,TRBD2,.,TGTGCCAGCTCACCACGGGCCTCTAGCGGGAATTACAAAAACATTCAGTACTTC,CASSPRASSGNYKNIQYF
TRBJ2-2,TRBV9,.,.,TGTGCCAGCAGCCCCATGTGGCAGAACACCGGGGAGCTGTTTTTT,CASSPMWQNTGELFF
TRBJ1-1,TRBV4-3,TRBD1,.,TGCGCCAGCAGCCGGGACAGGGTCGCTGAAGCTTTCTTT,CASSRDRVAEAFF
TRBJ2-1,TRBV6-1,.,.,TGTGCCAGCAGTGAAATATACAATGAGCAGTTCTTC,CASSEIYNEQFF
TRBJ2-6,TRBV6-1,TRBD2,.,TGTGCCACCCGATCTAGCGGGAGTGGGGCCAACGTCCTGACTTTC,CATRSSGSGANVLTF
TRBJ2-3,TRBV5-6,TRBD2,.,TGTGCCAGCAGCCTTACTAGCGGGAGGTTCGCAGATACGCAGTATTTT,CASSLTSGRFADTQYF
TRBJ2-7,TRBV4-2,.,.,TGTGCCAGCAGCCAAGGATCGGGGTCGGGACCAGCCTACGAGCAGTACTTC,CASSQGSGSGPAYEQYF
TRBJ2-1,TRBV4-2,TRBD1,.,TGTGCCAGCAGCCAAGAAGGGACAGGGCCCTCGAGAAGGTTCTTC,CASSQEGTGPSRRFF
TRBJ2-7,TRBV28,TRBD1,.,TGTGCCAGCAGTTTAACCGGGACAGGGATCTACGAGCAGTACTTC,CASSLTGTGIYEQYF
TRBJ2-1,TRBV6-6,TRBD2,.,TGTGCCAGCAGCCCCGGGGTAGCGGGAGACCACAATGAGCAGTTCTTC,CASSPGVAGDHNEQFF
TRBJ2-3,TRBV2,.,.,TGTGCCAGCAGGGAGGACACAGATACGCAGTATTTT,CASREDTDTQYF